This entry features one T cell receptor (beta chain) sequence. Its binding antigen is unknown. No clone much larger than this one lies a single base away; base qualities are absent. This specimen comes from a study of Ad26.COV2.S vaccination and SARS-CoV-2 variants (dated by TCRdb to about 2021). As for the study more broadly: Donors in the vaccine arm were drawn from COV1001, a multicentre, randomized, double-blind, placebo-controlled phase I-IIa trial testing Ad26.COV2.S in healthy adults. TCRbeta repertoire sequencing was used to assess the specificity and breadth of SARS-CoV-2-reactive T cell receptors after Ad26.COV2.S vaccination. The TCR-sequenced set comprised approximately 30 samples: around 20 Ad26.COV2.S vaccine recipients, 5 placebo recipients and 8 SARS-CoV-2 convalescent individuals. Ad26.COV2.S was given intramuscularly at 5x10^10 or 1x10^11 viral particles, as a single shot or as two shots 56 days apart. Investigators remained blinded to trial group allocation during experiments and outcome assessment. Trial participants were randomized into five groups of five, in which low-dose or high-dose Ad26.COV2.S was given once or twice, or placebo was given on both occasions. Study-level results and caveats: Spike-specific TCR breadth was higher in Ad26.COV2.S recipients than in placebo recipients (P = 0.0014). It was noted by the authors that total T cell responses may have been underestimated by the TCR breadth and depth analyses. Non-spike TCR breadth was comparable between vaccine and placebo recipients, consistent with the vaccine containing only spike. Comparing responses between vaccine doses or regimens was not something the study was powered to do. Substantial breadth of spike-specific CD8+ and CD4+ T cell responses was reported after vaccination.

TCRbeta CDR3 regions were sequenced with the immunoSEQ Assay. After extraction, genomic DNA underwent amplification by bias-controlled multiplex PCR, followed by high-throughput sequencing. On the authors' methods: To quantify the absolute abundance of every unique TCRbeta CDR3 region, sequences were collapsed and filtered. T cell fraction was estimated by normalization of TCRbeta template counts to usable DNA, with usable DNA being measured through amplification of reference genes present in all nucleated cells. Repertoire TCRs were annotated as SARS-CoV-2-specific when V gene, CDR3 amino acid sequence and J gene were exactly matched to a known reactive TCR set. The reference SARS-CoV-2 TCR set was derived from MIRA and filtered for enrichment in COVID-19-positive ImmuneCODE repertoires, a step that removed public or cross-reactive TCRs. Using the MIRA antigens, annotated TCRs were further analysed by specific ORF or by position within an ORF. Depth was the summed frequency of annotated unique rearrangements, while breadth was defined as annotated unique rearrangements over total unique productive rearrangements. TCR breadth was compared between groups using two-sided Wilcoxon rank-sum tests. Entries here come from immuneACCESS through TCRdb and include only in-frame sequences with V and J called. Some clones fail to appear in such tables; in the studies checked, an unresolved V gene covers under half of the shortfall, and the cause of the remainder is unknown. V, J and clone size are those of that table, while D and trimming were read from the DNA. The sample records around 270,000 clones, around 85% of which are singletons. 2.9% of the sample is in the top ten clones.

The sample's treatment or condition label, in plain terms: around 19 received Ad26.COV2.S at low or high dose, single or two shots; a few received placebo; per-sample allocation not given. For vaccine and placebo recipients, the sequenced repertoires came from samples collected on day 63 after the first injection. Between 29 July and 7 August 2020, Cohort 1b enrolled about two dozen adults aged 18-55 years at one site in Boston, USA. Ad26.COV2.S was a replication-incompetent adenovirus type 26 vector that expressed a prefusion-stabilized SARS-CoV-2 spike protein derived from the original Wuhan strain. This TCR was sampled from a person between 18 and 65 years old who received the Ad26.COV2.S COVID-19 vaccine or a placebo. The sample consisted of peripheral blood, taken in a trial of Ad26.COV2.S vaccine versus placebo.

The CDR3 is CAWSVRADIYEQYF. The DNA sequence is as follows: TGTGCCTGGAGTGTACGGGCAGATATCTACGAGCAGTACTTC. The V and J segments used are TRBV30 and TRBJ2-7, with no confidently assigned D gene. V loses 0 bases of germline sequence and J loses 3 bases, and the interval between the two ends is 12 bases. Per the germline V gene (reference sequence), GTSNPN is the CDR1 and SVGIG is the CDR2. The CDR3, cysteine through phenylalanine, is 14 amino acids long. Kept here is only the CDR3 DNA, which spans 42 bases and is read in frame from base 1.